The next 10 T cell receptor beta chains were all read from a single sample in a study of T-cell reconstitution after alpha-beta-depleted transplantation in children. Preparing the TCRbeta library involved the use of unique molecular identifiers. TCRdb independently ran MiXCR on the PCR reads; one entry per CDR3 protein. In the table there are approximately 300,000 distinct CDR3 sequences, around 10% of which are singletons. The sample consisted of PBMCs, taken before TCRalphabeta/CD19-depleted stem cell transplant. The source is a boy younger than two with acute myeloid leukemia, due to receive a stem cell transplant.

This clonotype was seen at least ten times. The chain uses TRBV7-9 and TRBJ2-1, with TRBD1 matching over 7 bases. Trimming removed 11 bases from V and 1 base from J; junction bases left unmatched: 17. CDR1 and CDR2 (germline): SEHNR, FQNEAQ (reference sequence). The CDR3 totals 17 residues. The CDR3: CAVGQAISVPSYNEQFF. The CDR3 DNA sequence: TGTGCCGTAGGACAGGCCATAAGCGTCCCTTCCTACAATGAGCAGTTCTTC. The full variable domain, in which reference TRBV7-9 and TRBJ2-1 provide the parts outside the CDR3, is DTGVSQNPRHKITKRGQNVTFRCDPISEHNRLYWYRQTLGQGPEFLTYFQNEAQLEKSRLLSDRFSAERPKGSFSTLEIQRTEQGDSAMYLCAVGQAISVPSYNEQFFGPGTRLTVL.

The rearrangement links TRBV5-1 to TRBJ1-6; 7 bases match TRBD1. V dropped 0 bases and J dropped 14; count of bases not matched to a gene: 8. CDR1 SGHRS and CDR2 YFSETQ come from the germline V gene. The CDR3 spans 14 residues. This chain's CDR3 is CASSLVGQSTTLHF. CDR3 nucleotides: TGCGCCAGCAGCTTGGTGGGACAGTCAACAACCCTCCACTTT. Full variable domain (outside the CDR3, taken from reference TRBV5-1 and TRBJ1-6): KAGVTQTPRYLIKTRGQQVTLSCSPISGHRSVSWYQQTPGQGLQFLFEYFSETQRNKGNFPGRFSGRQFSNSRSEMNVSTLELGDSALYLCASSLVGQSTTLHFGNGTRLTVT.

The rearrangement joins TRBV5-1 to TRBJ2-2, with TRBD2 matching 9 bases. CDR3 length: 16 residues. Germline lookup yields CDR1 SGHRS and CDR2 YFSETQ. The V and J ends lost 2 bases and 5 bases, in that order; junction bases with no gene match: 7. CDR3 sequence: CASSFRLAGTTGELFF. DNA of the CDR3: TGCGCCAGCAGCTTTCGTCTAGCGGGGACTACCGGGGAGCTGTTTTTT.

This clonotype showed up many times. The chain's CDR3 is CASSQVGRNTGELFF. CDR3 nucleotides: TGCGCCAGCAGCCAAGTAGGACGGAACACCGGGGAGCTGTTTTTT. V and J are TRBV4-3 and TRBJ2-2; D uncertain. Germline CDR1 LGHNA, CDR2 YSLEER. This CDR3 region has 15 residues. V was clipped by 1 base and J by 1 base, with 7 bases between them.

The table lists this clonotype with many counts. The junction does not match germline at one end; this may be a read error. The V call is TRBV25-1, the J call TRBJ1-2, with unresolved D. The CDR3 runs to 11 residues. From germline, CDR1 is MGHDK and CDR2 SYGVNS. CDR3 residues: CASRDIGGYTF. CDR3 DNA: TGTGCCAGCCGTGACATCGGGGGCTACACCTTC.

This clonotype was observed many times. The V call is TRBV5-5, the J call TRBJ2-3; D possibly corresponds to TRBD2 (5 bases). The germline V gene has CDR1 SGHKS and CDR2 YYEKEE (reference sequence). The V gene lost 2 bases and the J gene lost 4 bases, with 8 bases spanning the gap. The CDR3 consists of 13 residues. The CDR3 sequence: CASSFGDSDTQYF. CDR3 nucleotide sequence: TGTGCCAGCAGCTTCGGGGATTCAGATACGCAGTATTTT.

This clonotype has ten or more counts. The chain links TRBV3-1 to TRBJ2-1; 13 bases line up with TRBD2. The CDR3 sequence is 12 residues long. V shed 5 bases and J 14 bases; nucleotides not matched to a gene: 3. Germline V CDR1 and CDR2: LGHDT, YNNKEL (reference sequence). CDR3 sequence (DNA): TGTGCCAGCAGCTTGGGACTAGCGGGGAAGTTCTTC. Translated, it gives CASSLGLAGKFF.

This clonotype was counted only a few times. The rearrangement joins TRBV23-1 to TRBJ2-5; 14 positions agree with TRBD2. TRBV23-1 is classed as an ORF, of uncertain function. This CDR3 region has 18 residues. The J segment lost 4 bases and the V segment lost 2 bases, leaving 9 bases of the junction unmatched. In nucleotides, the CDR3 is TGCGCCAGCAGTCAAACCCGACTAGCGGGGGGGAAGAGAGAGACCCAGTACTTC. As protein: CASSQTRLAGGKRETQYF.

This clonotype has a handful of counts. CDR3 loop: CASSYKWAYQETQYF. The CDR3 nucleotides are TGTGCCAGCAGTTACAAATGGGCCTACCAAGAGACCCAGTACTTC. The V and J genes are TRBV6-5 and TRBJ2-5; D call uncertain. This CDR3 is built from 15 residues. V was cut by 2 bases and J by 0 bases, with 10 bases left in between. Germline CDR1 and CDR2: MNHEY and SVGAGI.

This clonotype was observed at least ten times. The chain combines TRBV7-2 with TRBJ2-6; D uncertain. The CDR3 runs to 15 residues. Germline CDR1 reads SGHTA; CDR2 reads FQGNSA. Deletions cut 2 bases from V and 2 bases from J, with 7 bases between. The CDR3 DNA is TGTGCCAGCAGCTTAATGGGAACTGGGGCCAACGTCCTGACTTTC. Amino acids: CASSLMGTGANVLTF.